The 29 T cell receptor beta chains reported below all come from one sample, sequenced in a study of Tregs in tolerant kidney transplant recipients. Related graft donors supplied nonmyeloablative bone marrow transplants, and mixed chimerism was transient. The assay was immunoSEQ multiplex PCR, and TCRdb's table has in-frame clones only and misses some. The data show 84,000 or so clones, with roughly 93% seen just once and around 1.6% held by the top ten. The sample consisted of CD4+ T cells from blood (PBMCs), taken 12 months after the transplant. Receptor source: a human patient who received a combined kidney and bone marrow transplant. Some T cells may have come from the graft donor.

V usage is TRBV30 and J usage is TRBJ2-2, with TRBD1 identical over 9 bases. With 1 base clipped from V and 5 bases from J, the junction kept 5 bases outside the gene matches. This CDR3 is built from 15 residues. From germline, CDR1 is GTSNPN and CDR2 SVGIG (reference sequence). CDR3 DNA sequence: TGTGCCTGGAGTGGGGGACAGGGAGAAACCGGGGAGCTGTTTTTT. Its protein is CAWSGGQGETGELFF. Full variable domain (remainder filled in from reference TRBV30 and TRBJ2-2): SQTIHQWPATLVQPVGSPLSLECTVEGTSNPNLYWYRQAAGRGLQLLFYSVGIGQISSEVPQNLSASRPQDRQFILSSKKLLLSDSGFYLCAWSGGQGETGELFFGEGSRLTVL.

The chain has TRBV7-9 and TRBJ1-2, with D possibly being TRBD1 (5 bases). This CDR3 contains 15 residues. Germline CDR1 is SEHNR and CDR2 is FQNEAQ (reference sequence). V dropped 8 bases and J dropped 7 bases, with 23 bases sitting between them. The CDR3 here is CASALQSVQGGGYTF. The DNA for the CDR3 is TGTGCCAGCGCCCTGCAGTCAGTCCAGGGCGGTGGCTACACCTTC.

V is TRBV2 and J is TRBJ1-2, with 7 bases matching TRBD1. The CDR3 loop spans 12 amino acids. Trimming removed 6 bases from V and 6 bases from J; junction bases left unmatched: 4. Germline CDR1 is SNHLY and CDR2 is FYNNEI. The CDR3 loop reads CASRGGGDGYTF. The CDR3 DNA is TGTGCCAGCAGAGGGGGCGGAGATGGCTACACCTTC.

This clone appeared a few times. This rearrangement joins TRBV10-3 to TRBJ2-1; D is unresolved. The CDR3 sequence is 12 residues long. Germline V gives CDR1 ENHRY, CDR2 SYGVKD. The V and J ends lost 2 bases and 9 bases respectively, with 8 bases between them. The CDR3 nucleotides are TGTGCCATCAGTGAGACGAGAAGTGAGCAGTTCTTC. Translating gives CAISETRSEQFF.

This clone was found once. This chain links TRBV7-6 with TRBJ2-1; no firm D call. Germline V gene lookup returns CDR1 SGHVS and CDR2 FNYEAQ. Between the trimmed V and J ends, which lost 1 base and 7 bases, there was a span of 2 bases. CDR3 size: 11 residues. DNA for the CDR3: TGTGCCAGCAGCTTAGTAAATGAGCAGTTCTTC. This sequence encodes CASSLVNEQFF.

The CDR3 region has the DNA TGTGCCAGCAGCTCTCAGGGAGGGTACAATGAGCAGTTCTTC. Its protein is CASSSQGGYNEQFF. V is TRBV11-3 and J is TRBJ2-1; TRBD2 agrees at 7 bases. The CDR3 sequence is 14 residues long. Trimming at V came to 4 bases and at J to 4 bases, leaving 4 bases not matched to a gene. The germline V gene has CDR1 SGHNT and CDR2 YENEEA.

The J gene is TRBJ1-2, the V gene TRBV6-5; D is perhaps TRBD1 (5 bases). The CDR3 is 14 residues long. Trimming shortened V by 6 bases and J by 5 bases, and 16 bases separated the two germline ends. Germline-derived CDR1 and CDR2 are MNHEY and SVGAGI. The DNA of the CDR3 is TGTGCCAGCAGGATGTCAGGGACTGGGTATGGCTACACCTTC. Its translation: CASRMSGTGYGYTF.

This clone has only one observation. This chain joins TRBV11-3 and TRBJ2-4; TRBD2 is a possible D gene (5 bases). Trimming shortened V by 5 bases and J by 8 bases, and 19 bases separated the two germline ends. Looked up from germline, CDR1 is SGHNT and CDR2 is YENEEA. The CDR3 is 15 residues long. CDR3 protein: CASSPPAGHRDIQYF. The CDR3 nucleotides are TGTGCCAGCAGCCCTCCGGCGGGTCACCGGGACATTCAGTACTTC.

The CDR3 region has the DNA TGCACCAGCAGCCTTGGGACTAGCACCGGGGAGCTGTTTTTT. This translates into CTSSLGTSTGELFF. The chain uses TRBV1 and TRBJ2-2; whether TRBD2, the table's D call, matches the DNA was not checked. TRBV1 is a pseudogene segment. The CDR3 contains 14 residues.

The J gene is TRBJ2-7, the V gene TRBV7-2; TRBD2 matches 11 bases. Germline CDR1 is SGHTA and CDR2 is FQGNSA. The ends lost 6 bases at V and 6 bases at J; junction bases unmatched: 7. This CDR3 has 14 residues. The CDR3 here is CASRIPSGRPEQYF. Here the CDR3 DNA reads TGTGCCAGCAGGATCCCTAGCGGGAGGCCCGAGCAGTACTTC.

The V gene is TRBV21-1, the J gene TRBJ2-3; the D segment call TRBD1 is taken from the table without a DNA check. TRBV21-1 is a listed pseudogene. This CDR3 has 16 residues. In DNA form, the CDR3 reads TGTGCCAGCAGCAGACGGCGGACAGGGGGCACAGATACGCAGTATTTT. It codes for CASSRRRTGGTDTQYF.

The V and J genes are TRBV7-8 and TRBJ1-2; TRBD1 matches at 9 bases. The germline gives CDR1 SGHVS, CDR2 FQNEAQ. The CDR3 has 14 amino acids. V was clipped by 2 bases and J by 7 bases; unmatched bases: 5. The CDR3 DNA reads TGTGCCAGCAGCTTACCGGGACAGGGATCTGGCTACACCTTC. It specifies CASSLPGQGSGYTF. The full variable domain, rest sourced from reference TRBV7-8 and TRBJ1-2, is GAGVSQSPRYKVAKRGQDVALRCDPISGHVSLFWYQQALGQGPEFLTYFQNEAQLDKSGLPSDRFFAERPEGSVSTLKIQRTQQEDSAVYLCASSLPGQGSGYTFGSGTRLTVV.

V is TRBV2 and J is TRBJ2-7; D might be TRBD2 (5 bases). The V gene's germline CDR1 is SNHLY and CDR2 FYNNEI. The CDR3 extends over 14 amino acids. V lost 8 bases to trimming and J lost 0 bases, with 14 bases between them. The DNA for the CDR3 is TGTGCCAGCGTCTTCGACTACCTCTCCTACGAGCAGTACTTC. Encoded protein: CASVFDYLSYEQYF.

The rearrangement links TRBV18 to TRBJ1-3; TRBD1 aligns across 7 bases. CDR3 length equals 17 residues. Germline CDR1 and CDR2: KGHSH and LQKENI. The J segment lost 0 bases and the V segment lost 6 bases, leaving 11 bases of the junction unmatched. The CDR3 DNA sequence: TGTGCCAGCTCGTGGGGTCGGGGACAGAGCTCTGGAAACACCATATATTTT. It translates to CASSWGRGQSSGNTIYF.

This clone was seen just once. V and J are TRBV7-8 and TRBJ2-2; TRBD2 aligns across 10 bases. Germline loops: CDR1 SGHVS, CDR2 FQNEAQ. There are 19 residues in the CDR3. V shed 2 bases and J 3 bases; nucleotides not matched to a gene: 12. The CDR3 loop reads CASSLFAATGTSDTGELFF. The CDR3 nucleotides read TGTGCCAGCAGCTTATTTGCAGCAACCGGGACTAGCGACACCGGGGAGCTGTTTTTT.

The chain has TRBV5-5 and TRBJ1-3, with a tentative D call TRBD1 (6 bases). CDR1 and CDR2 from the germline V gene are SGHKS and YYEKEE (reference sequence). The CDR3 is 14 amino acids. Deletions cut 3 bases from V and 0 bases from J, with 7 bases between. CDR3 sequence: CASSSDSSGNTIYF. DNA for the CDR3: TGTGCCAGCAGCTCGGACAGCTCTGGAAACACCATATATTTT.

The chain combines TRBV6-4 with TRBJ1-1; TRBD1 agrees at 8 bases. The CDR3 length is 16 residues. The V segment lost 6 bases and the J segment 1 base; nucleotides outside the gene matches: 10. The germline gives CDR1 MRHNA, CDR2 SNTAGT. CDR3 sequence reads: CASSSGTGFSNTEAFF. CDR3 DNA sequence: TGTGCCAGCAGCTCCGGGACAGGTTTTTCGAACACTGAAGCTTTCTTT.

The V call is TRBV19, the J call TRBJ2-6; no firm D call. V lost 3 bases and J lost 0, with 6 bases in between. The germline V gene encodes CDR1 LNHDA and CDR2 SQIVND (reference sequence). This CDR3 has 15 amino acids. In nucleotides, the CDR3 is TGTGCCAGTAGTATTAGTACCTCTGGGGCCAACGTCCTGACTTTC. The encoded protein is CASSISTSGANVLTF. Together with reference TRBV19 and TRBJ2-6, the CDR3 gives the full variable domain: DGGITQSPKYLFRKEGQNVTLSCEQNLNHDAMYWYRQDPGQGLRLIYYSQIVNDFQKGDIAEGYSVSREKKESFPLTVTSAQKNPTAFYLCASSISTSGANVLTFGAGSRLTVL.

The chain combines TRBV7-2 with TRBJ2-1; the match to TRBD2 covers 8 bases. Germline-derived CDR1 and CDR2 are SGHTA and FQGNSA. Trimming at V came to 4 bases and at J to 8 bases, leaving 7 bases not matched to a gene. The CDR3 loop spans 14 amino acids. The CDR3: CASSSGLAGDEQFF. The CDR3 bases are TGTGCCAGCAGCTCCGGACTAGCTGGCGATGAGCAGTTCTTC.

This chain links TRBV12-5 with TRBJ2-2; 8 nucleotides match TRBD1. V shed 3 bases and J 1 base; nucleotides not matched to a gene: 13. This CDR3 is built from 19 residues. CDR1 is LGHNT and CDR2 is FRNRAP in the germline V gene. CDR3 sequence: CASGFVGRGLKGNTGELFF. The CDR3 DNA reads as TGTGCTAGTGGTTTTGTGGGCAGGGGGCTTAAGGGGAACACCGGGGAGCTGTTTTTT.

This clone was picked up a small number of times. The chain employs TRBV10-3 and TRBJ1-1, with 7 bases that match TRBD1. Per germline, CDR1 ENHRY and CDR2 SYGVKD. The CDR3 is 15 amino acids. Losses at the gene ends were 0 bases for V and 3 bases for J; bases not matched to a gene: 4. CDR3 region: CAISESTGIDTEAFF. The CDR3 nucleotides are TGTGCCATCAGTGAGTCGACAGGGATAGACACTGAAGCTTTCTTT.

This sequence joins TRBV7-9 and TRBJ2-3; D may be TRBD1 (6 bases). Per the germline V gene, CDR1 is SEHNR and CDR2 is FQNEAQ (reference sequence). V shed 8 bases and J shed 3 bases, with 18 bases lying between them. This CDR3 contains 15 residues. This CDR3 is CASSTQGIGTDTQYF. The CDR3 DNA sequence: TGTGCCAGCTCTACCCAGGGGATCGGGACAGATACGCAGTATTTT.

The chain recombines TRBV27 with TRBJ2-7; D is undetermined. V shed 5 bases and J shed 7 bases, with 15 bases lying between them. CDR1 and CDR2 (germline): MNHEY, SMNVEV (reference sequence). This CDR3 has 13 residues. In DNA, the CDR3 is TGTGCCAGCAGTCAACGTCCGGAGACTGAGCAGTACTTC. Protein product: CASSQRPETEQYF.

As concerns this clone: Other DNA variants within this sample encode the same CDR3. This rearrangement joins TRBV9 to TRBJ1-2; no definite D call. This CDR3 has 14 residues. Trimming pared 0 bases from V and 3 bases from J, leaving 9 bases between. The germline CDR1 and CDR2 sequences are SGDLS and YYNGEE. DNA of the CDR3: TGTGCCAGCAGCGTAGGTCCGGGTGACTATGGCTACACCTTC. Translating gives CASSVGPGDYGYTF.

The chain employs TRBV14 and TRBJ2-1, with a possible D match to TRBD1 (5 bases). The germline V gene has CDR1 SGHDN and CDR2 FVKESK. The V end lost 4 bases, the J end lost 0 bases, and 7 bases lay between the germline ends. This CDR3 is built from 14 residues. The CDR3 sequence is CASSRQSSYNEQFF. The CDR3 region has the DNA TGTGCCAGCAGCCGACAGAGCTCCTACAATGAGCAGTTCTTC. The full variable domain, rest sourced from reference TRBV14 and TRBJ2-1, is EAGVTQFPSHSVIEKGQTVTLRCDPISGHDNLYWYRRVMGKEIKFLLHFVKESKQDESGMPNNRFLAERTGGTYSTLKVQPAELEDSGVYFCASSRQSSYNEQFFGPGTRLTVL.

CDR3 sequence: CASSPGTEDTQYF. CDR3 DNA: TGTGCCAGCAGCCCCGGGACAGAAGATACGCAGTATTTT. The chain recombines TRBV5-4 with TRBJ2-3; TRBD1 agrees at 7 bases. The CDR3 has 13 amino acids. Trimming at V came to 4 bases and at J to 5 bases, leaving 4 bases not matched to a gene. The germline V gene encodes CDR1 SGHNT and CDR2 YYREEE (reference sequence).

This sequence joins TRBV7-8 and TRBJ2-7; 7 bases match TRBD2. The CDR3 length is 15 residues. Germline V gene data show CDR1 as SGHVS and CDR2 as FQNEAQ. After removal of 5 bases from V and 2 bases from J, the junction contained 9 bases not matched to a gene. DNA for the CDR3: TGTGCCAGCAGCGGGAGTGGCGGGAGCACCTACGAGCAGTACTTC. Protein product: CASSGSGGSTYEQYF.

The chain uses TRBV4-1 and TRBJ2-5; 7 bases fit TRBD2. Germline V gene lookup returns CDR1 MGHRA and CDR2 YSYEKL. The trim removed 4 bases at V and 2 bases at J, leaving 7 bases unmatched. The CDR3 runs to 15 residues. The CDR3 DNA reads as TGCGCCAGCAGCCTAACTGGACTAGGGCAAGAGACCCAGTACTTC. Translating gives CASSLTGLGQETQYF.

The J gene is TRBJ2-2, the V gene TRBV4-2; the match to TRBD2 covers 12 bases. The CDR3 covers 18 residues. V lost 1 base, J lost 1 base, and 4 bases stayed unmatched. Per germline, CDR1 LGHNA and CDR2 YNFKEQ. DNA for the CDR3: TGTGCCAGCAGCCAAGTATCTAGCGGGGGGGTGAACACCGGGGAGCTGTTTTTT. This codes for CASSQVSSGGVNTGELFF.